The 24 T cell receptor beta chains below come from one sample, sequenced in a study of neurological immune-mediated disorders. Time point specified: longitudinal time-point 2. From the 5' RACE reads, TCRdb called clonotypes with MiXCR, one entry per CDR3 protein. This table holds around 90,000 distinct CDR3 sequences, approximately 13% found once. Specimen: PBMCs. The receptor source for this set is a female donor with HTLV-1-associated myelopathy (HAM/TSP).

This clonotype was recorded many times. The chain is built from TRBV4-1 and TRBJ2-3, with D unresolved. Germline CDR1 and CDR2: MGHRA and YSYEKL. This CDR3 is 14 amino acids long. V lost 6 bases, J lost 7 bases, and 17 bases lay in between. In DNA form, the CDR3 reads TGCGCCAGCAGGGCCCCGACCTATGCCCATACGCAGTATTTT. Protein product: CASRAPTYAHTQYF.

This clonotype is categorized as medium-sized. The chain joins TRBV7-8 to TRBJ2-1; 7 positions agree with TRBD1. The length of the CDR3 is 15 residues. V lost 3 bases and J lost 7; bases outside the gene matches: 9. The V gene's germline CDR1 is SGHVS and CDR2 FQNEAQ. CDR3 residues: CASSLFPTGLNEQFF. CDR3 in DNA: TGTGCCAGCAGCTTGTTCCCGACAGGGCTGAATGAGCAGTTCTTC.

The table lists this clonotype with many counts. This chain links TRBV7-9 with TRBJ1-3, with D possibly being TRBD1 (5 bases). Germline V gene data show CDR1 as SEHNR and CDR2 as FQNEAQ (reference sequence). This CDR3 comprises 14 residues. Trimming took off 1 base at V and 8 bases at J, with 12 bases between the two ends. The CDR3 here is CASSLGRQGDTIYF. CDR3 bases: TGTGCCAGCAGCTTAGGACGTCAGGGAGACACCATATATTTT.

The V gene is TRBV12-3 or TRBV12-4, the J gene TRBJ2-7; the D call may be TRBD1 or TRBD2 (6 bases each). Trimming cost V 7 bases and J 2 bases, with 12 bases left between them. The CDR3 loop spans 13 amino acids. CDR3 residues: CASTPGAAYEQYF. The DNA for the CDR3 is TGTGCCAGCACCCCGGGGGCCGCCTACGAGCAGTACTTC.

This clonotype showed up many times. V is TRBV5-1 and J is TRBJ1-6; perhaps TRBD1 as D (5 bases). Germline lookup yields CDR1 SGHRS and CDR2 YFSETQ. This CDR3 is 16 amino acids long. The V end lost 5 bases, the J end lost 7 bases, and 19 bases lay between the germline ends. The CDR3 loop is CASRGAKAGQNSPLHF. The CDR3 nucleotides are TGCGCCAGCAGAGGCGCTAAGGCAGGGCAAAATTCACCCCTCCACTTT.

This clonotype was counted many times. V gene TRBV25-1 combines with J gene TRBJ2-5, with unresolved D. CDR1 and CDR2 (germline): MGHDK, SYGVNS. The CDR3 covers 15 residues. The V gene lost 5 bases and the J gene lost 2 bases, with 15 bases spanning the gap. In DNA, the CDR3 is TGTGCCAGCAGTTTCGCCGGGCCTCTACAAGAGACCCAGTACTTC. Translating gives CASSFAGPLQETQYF. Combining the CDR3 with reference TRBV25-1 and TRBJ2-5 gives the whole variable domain EADIYQTPRYLVIGTGKKITLECSQTMGHDKMYWYQQDPGMELHLIHYSYGVNSTEKGDLSSESTVSRIRTEHFPLTLESARPSHTSQYLCASSFAGPLQETQYFGPGTRLLVL.

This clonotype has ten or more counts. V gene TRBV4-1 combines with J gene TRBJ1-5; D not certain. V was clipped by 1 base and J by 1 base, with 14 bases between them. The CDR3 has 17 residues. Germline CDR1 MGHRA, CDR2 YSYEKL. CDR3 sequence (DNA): TGCGCCAGCAGCCAAGTCGACTTGGTGGGGAGCAATCAGCCCCAGCATTTT. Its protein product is CASSQVDLVGSNQPQHF.

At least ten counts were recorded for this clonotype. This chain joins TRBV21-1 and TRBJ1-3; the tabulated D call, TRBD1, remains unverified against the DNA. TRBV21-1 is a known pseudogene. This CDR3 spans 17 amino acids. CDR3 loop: CASSIGKGTGNRNTIYF. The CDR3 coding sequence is TGTGCCAGCAGCATAGGAAAGGGGACAGGGAACCGAAACACCATATATTTT.

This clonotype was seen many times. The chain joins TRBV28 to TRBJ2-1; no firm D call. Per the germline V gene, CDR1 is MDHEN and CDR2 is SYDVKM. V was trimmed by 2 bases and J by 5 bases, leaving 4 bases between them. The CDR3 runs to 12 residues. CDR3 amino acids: CASSLLNNEQFF. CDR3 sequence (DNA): TGTGCCAGCAGTTTACTTAACAATGAGCAGTTCTTC. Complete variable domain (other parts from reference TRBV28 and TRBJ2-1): DVKVTQSSRYLVKRTGEKVFLECVQDMDHENMFWYRQDPGLGLRLIYFSYDVKMKEKGDIPEGYSVSREKKERFSLILESASTNQTSMYLCASSLLNNEQFFGPGTRLTVL.

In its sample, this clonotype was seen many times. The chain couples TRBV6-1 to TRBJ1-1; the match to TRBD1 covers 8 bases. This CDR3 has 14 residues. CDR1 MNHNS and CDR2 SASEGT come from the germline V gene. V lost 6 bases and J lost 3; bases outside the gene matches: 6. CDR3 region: CASSRDRQDTEAFF. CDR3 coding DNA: TGTGCCAGCAGCCGGGACAGGCAAGACACTGAAGCTTTCTTT.

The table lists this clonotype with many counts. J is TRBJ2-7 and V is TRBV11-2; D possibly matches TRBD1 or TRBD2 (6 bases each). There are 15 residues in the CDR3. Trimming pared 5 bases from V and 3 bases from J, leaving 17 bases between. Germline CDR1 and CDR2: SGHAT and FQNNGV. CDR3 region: CASSVYKGGIYEQYF. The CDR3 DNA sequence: TGTGCCAGCAGCGTATACAAGGGGGGCATCTACGAGCAGTACTTC. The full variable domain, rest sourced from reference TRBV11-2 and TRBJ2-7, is EAGVAQSPRYKIIEKRQSVAFWCNPISGHATLYWYQQILGQGPKLLIQFQNNGVVDDSQLPKDRFSAERLKGVDSTLKIQPAKLEDSAVYLCASSVYKGGIYEQYFGPGTRLTVT.

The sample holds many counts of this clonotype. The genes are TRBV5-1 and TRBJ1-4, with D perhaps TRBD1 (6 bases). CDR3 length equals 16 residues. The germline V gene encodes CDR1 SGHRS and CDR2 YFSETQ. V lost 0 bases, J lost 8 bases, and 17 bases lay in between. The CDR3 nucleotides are TGCGCCAGCAGCTTGGCCTCGGGCAGGGGTACCGAAAAACTGTTTTTT. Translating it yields CASSLASGRGTEKLFF.

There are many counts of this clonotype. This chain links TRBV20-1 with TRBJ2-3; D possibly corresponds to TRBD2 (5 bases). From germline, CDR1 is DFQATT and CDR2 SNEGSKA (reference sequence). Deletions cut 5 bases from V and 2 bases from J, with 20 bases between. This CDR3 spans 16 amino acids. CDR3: CSAPRRQQQITDTQYF. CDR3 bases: TGCAGTGCTCCCCGGAGGCAGCAGCAAATCACAGATACGCAGTATTTT.

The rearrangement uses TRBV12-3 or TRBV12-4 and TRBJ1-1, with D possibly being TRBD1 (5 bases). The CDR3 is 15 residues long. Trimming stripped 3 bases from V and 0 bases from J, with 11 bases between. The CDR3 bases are TGTGCCAGCAGTTTGGGGACGGTTATGAACACTGAAGCTTTCTTT. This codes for CASSLGTVMNTEAFF.

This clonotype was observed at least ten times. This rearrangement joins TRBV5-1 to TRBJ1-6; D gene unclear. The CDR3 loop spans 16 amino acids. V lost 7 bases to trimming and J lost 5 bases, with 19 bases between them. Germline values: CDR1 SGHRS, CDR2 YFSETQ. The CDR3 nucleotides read TGCGCCAGCTCCTTGGGCGGTATGACGGATAATTCACCCCTCCACTTT. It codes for CASSLGGMTDNSPLHF. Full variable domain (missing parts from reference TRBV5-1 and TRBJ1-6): KAGVTQTPRYLIKTRGQQVTLSCSPISGHRSVSWYQQTPGQGLQFLFEYFSETQRNKGNFPGRFSGRQFSNSRSEMNVSTLELGDSALYLCASSLGGMTDNSPLHFGNGTRLTVT.

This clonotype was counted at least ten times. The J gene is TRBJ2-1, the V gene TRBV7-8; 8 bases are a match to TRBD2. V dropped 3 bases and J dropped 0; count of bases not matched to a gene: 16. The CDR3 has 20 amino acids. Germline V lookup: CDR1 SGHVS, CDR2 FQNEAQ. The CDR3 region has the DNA TGTGCCAGCAGCTTCCCCCGGGCCGGGGGGGCTTCGAGCTCCTACAATGAGCAGTTCTTC. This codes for CASSFPRAGGASSSYNEQFF.

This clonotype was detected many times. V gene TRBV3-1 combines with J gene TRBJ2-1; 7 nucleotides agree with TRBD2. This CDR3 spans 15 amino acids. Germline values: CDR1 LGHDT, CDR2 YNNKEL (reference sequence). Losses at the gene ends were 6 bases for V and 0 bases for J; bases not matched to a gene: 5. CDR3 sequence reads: CASRRGLFSYNEQFF. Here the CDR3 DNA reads TGTGCCAGCAGACGGGGACTATTCTCCTACAATGAGCAGTTCTTC.

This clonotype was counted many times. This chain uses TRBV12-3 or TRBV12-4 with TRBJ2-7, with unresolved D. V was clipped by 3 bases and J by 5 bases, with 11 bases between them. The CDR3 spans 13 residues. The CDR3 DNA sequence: TGTGCCAGCAGTTTCGCGGAGTTCGACGAGCAGTACTTC. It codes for CASSFAEFDEQYF.

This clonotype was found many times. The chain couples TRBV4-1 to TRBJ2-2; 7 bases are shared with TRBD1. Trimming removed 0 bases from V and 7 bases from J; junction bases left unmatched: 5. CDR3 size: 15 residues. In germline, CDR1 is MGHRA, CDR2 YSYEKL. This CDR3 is CASSQERTGNGELFF. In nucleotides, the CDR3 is TGCGCCAGCAGCCAAGAGAGGACAGGCAACGGGGAGCTGTTTTTT.

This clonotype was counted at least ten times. DNA for the CDR3: TGTGCCAGCAGCCAATCCCCTACGTACAGAGACTATGGCTACACCTTC. It yields the protein CASSQSPTYRDYGYTF. The rearrangement joins TRBV28 to TRBJ1-2; D is ambiguous. Trimming removed 6 bases at V and 3 bases at J, with 20 bases between. CDR1 MDHEN and CDR2 SYDVKM come from the germline V gene. CDR3 length: 16 amino acids.

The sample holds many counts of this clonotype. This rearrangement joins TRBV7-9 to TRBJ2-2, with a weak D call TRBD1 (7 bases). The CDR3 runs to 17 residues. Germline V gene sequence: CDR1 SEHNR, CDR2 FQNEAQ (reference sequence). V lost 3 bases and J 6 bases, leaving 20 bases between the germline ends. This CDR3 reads CASSFYGRRGPAGELFF. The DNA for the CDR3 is TGTGCCAGCAGCTTTTATGGGAGGAGGGGGCCTGCCGGGGAGCTGTTTTTT.

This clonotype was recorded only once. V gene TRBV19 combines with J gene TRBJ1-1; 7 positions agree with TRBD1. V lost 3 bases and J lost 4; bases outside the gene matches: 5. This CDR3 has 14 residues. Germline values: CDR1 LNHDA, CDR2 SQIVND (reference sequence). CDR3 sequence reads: CASSIPRGGTEAFF. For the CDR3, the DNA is TGTGCCAGTAGTATCCCCAGGGGGGGCACTGAAGCTTTCTTT.

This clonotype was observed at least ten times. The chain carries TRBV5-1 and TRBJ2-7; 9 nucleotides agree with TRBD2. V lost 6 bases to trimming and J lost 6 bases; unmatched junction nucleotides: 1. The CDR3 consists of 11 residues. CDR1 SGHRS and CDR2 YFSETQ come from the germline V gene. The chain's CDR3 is CASKREAEQYF. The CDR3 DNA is TGCGCCAGCAAGCGGGAGGCCGAGCAGTACTTC.

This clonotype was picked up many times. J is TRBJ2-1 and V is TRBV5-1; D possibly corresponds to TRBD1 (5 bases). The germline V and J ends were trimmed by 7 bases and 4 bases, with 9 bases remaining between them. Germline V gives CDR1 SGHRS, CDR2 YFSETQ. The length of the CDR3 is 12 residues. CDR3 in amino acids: CASWGPYNEQFF. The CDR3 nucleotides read TGCGCCAGCTGGGGCCCTTACAATGAGCAGTTCTTC.